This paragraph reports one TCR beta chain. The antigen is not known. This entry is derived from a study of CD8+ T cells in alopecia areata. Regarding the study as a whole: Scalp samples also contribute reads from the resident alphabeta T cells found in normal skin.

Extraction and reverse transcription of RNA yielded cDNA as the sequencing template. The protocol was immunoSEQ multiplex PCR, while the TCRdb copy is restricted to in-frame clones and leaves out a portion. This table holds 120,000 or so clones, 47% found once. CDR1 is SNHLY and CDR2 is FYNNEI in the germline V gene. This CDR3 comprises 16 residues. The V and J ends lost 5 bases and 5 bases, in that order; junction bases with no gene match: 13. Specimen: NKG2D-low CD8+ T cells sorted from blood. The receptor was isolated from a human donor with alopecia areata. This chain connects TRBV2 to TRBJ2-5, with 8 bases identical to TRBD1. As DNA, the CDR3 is TGTGCCAGCAGTCACGGACAGGGAGGCTCTATGGAGACCCAGTACTTC. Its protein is CASSHGQGGSMETQYF.